Listed below are T cell receptor beta chains from one sample, sequenced in a study of blood T cell repertoires in COVID-19. Sequencing used immunoSEQ multiplex PCR; TCRdb keeps in-frame clones, though not all of them. This table holds about 58,000 clones, around 87% found once. The source material was peripheral blood. The receptors come from a human donor with active COVID-19. The donor label of this sample is uncertain. CDR3s include the opening cysteine and the closing phenylalanine or tryptophan. D genes are given only for firm matches. Clone size is given for some rows only: seen once, a few or many times, or a class if the clone is expanded.

j_call d_call clone_size v_call cdr3_aa cdr3_nt
TRBJ1-1 - - TRBV2 CASLREADTEAFF TGTGCCAGTCTCAGAGAGGCGGACACTGAAGCTTTCTTT
TRBJ2-1 - - TRBV9 CASSRGGSYNEQFF TGTGCCAGCAGCAGGGGCGGCTCCTACAATGAGCAGTTCTTC
TRBJ1-1 TRBD1 - TRBV5-4 CASSPTGGLITEAFF TGTGCCAGCAGCCCGACAGGGGGTTTGATCACTGAAGCTTTCTTT
TRBJ2-3 - - TRBV7-6 CASSPPRGADTQYF TGTGCCAGCAGCCCCCCTCGAGGAGCAGATACGCAGTATTTT
TRBJ2-7 - once TRBV7-9 CASSLEANEQYF TGTGCCAGCAGCTTAGAAGCTAACGAGCAGTACTTC
TRBJ1-2 - once TRBV20-1 CSARADYGYTF TGCAGTGCTAGAGCGGACTATGGCTACACCTTC
TRBJ2-1 TRBD1 - TRBV4-3 CASSQNRDSYNEQFF TGCGCCAGCAGCCAAAACCGGGACAGTTACAATGAGCAGTTCTTC
TRBJ1-1 - once TRBV7-8 CASSLATAWGRIGSLNTEAFF TGTGCCAGCAGCTTAGCCACAGCATGGGGCCGGATCGGCAGCTTGAACACTGAAGCTTTCTTT
TRBJ2-2 TRBD2 - TRBV5-1 CASSLVAGAPTGELFF TGCGCCAGCAGCTTGGTAGCGGGGGCCCCCACCGGGGAGCTGTTTTTT
TRBJ2-7 TRBD2 - TRBV19 CASSIRTSGALSYEQYF TGTGCCAGTAGTATAAGAACTAGCGGGGCCCTTTCCTACGAGCAGTACTTC
TRBJ1-2 - - TRBV5-1 CASSLVSQGYGYTF TGCGCCAGCAGCTTGGTTTCCCAGGGCTATGGCTACACCTTC
TRBJ2-1 - - TRBV27 CASRQYAYNEQFF TGTGCCAGCAGACAGTACGCCTACAATGAGCAGTTCTTC
TRBJ1-6 TRBD1 - TRBV3-1/TRBV3-2 CASSQPTGAFYNSPLHF TGTGCCAGCAGCCAACCGACAGGGGCCTTCTATAATTCACCCCTCCACTTT
TRBJ1-4 - once TRBV15 CATSRDTGGEKLFF TGTGCCACCAGCAGAGACACCGGGGGTGAAAAACTGTTTTTT
TRBJ2-5 TRBD1 - TRBV29-1 CSVLTGGEETQYF TGCAGCGTCCTGACAGGGGGCGAAGAGACCCAGTACTTC
TRBJ2-3 - - TRBV9 CASKRQSTDTQYF TGTGCCAGTAAGAGACAGAGCACAGATACGCAGTATTTT
TRBJ2-1 TRBD2 - TRBV5-1 CASSLGLAGVNEQFF TGCGCCAGCAGCCTGGGACTAGCGGGAGTCAATGAGCAGTTCTTC
TRBJ2-2 - - TRBV5-1 CASAPSLLTGELFF TGCGCCAGCGCTCCCAGTCTCCTCACCGGGGAGCTGTTTTTT
TRBJ1-4 TRBD1 - TRBV5-1 CASRRTGGEGRLFF TGCGCCAGCAGGAGAACAGGGGGCGAAGGGAGACTGTTTTTT
TRBJ2-6 - - TRBV9 CASNDGRRTGANVLTF TGTGCCAGTAACGACGGTCGCAGGACTGGGGCCAACGTCCTGACTTTC
TRBJ1-5 TRBD1 - TRBV29-1 CSVKDRGLNQPQHF TGCAGCGTTAAGGACAGGGGCCTCAATCAGCCCCAGCATTTT
TRBJ2-1 - - TRBV6-2/TRBV6-3 CASSYSEWNEQFF TGTGCCAGCAGTTACTCGGAGTGGAATGAGCAGTTCTTC
TRBJ1-1 TRBD1 - TRBV7-3 CASSTGQGLAFF TGTGCCAGCAGCACTGGACAGGGTTTGGCTTTCTTT
TRBJ1-1 - - TRBV6-5 CVSLLNTEAFF TGTGTCTCTTTATTGAACACTGAAGCTTTCTTT
TRBJ1-5 - - TRBV6-5 CASSSSGPNGPQHF TGTGCCAGCAGTTCGTCAGGGCCTAATGGGCCCCAGCATTTT
TRBJ2-3 TRBD2 - TRBV5-6 CASSLMLAGSADTQYF TGTGCCAGCAGCTTGATGCTAGCGGGGTCGGCAGATACGCAGTATTTT
TRBJ2-2 TRBD1 - TRBV2 CAKRTGANTGELFF TGTGCCAAAAGGACAGGGGCCAACACCGGGGAGCTGTTTTTT
TRBJ2-5 - - TRBV18 CASSRGVKETQYF TGTGCCAGCTCACGGGGGGTCAAGGAGACCCAGTACTTC
TRBJ2-1 TRBD1 - TRBV6-5 CASRNDGQGLYEQFF TGTGCCAGCAGAAATGATGGACAGGGGCTCTATGAGCAGTTCTTC
TRBJ1-3 - - TRBV28 CASSPNRFSSGNTIYF TGTGCCAGCAGCCCAAACCGATTTAGCTCTGGAAACACCATATATTTT
TRBJ2-3 TRBD2 once TRBV5-1 CASSLLAGVGDTQYF TGCGCCAGCAGCCTTCTAGCGGGGGTTGGAGATACGCAGTATTTT
TRBJ2-5 - - TRBV28 CASSSTRVGETQYF TGTGCCAGCAGTTCGACCAGGGTCGGAGAGACCCAGTACTTC
TRBJ2-5 TRBD1 - TRBV4-1 CASRGTAQETQYF TGCGCCAGCAGGGGGACAGCTCAAGAGACCCAGTACTTC
TRBJ1-4 - once TRBV2 CASRPAYEKLFF TGTGCCAGCAGGCCTGCGTATGAAAAACTGTTTTTT
TRBJ2-1 TRBD2 - TRBV7-3 CASSLTPWSGGKEQFF TGTGCCAGCAGCTTAACCCCCTGGAGCGGGGGAAAAGAGCAGTTCTTC
TRBJ1-5 - - TRBV4-1 CASSQVPGSNQPQHF TGCGCCAGCAGCCAAGTCCCAGGTAGCAATCAGCCCCAGCATTTT
TRBJ2-1 - - TRBV28 CASSLPQGRNEQFF TGTGCCAGCAGTTTACCGCAGGGAAGGAATGAGCAGTTCTTC
TRBJ2-1 TRBD1 - TRBV7-2 CASSARIRDRGQVF TGTGCCAGCAGCGCTCGAATCCGGGACAGGGGGCAAGTCTTC
TRBJ1-2 - - TRBV6-6 CASSNTAGTEYGYTF TGTGCCAGCAGTAACACAGCCGGGACTGAATATGGCTACACCTTC
TRBJ1-2 TRBD1 - TRBV2 CASRPGTAYGYTF TGTGCCAGCAGGCCAGGGACAGCCTATGGCTACACCTTC
TRBJ2-7 - - TRBV2 CASSVRGAEQYF TGTGCCAGCAGTGTACGCGGGGCCGAGCAGTACTTC
TRBJ2-1 TRBD2 - TRBV14 CASSLLAGGPNEQFF TGTGCCAGCAGCCTACTAGCGGGGGGGCCCAATGAGCAGTTCTTC
TRBJ1-1 - - TRBV30 CAWSGPGGTTEAFF TGTGCCTGGAGTGGACCCGGGGGAACCACTGAAGCTTTCTTT
TRBJ2-6 TRBD1 once TRBV19 CAGHSPGQGASGANVLTF TGTGCCGGGCATAGTCCGGGACAGGGGGCGTCTGGGGCCAACGTCCTGACTTTC
TRBJ2-2 TRBD1 - TRBV7-9 CASSQGTVGELFF TGTGCCAGCAGCCAAGGGACAGTCGGGGAGCTGTTTTTT